The 3 T cell receptor beta chains given below trace back to one sample, sequenced in a study of shared clonotypes between healthy human individuals. The assay was immunoSEQ multiplex PCR, and TCRdb's table has in-frame clones only and misses some. The sample lists fewer than 650,000 clones; over 65% were seen once. Sample: PBMCs. The receptors come from a woman between 35 and 50 years old in good health. Some clones in this sample may be carry-over from other donors' samples.

The chain employs TRBV13 and TRBJ2-5; D is unresolved. V was clipped by 5 bases and J by 7 bases, with 14 bases between them. CDR3 length: 13 residues. Germline V gene sequence: CDR1 PRHDT, CDR2 FYEKMQ (reference sequence). The CDR3 loop reads CASSHESKRTQYF. The CDR3 nucleotides are TGTGCCAGCAGCCACGAGAGTAAGAGGACCCAGTACTTC.

The chain carries TRBV11-2 and TRBJ1-2; no reliable D call. Trimming took 1 base from V and 0 from J, leaving 15 bases between them. This CDR3 contains 17 residues. Germline CDR1 reads SGHAT; CDR2 reads FQNNGV. The CDR3 bases are TGTGCCAGCAGCTTAGTCCCTAACATGATAGCTAACTATGGCTACACCTTC. It translates to CASSLVPNMIANYGYTF.

CDR3: CASSFLAYEQYF. CDR3 DNA sequence: TGTGCCAGCAGTTTTTTAGCTTACGAGCAGTACTTC. The chain employs TRBV28 and TRBJ2-7; D ambiguous. Trimming stripped 3 bases from V and 4 bases from J, with 7 bases between. Germline V CDR1 and CDR2: MDHEN, SYDVKM. The CDR3 runs 12 residues.